This is a list of T cell receptor beta chains from one sample in a study of cytomegalovirus exposure and HLA in healthy donors. The table came from immunoSEQ multiplex PCR; TCRdb's copy has only in-frame clones and leaves some out. The table lists some 180,000 clones, approximately 9.5% of them singletons, with less than 1.5% in the top ten. Sequenced: PBMCs. These receptors were obtained from a woman aged 25 to 45 in good health and CMV-seropositive. CDR3s include the opening cysteine and the closing phenylalanine or tryptophan. A D gene is named only where the DNA matches it firmly. Expanded clones are given a class, and other clones once, few, many or no size at all.

TGTGCCACCAGCAGAGATGGGCGGGAGTGGGGCACAGATACGCAGTATTTT CATSRDGREWGTDTQYF TRBJ2-3 TRBD2 . TRBV15
TGTGCCAGAAGCTTACGGGGAGGGGAGTCACCCCTCCACTTT CARSLRGGESPLHF TRBJ1-6 . . TRBV5-3
TGTGCCAGCAGCCAAGTAACGAGGGCTGAAGCTTTCTTT CASSQVTRAEAFF TRBJ1-1 . . TRBV4-2
TGTGCCAGCATCGGTAGCTCCTACAATGAGCAGTTCTTC CASIGSSYNEQFF TRBJ2-1 . few TRBV2
TGTGCCAGCAGTGCCCCTAGACAGGGCCGGAGCAATCAGCCCCAGCATTTT CASSAPRQGRSNQPQHF TRBJ1-5 TRBD1 few TRBV6-1
TGTGCCAGTAGTTCCACTCAGGGGAGAGGCTATGGCTACACCTTC CASSSTQGRGYGYTF TRBJ1-2 . . TRBV19
TGTGCCAGCAGTCCTCTTGTAGCGGGAGTGTGGGAGACCCAGTACTTC CASSPLVAGVWETQYF TRBJ2-5 TRBD2 . TRBV2
TGTGCCAGCAGTTACCCGGGGTTGAACACTGAAGCTTTCTTT CASSYPGLNTEAFF TRBJ1-1 . . TRBV6-5
TGTGCCAGCAGCCAAGGAGCTGAACCAGATACGCAGTATTTT CASSQGAEPDTQYF TRBJ2-3 . . TRBV4-2
TGTGCCAGCAGCTTGAATCGGGTACCCCTCAATGAGCAGTTCTTC CASSLNRVPLNEQFF TRBJ2-1 . few TRBV5-5
TGCGCCAGCAGCTTGGAAGGGAGCTCCTACAATGAGCAGTTCTTC CASSLEGSSYNEQFF TRBJ2-1 . . TRBV5-1
TGCAGCGTCGCCCGGACTTCCCCGAACACCGGGGAGCTGTTTTTT CSVARTSPNTGELFF TRBJ2-2 . few TRBV29-1
TGTGCCAGTAGTAACAGGGAGAAAGATGGCTACACCTTC CASSNREKDGYTF TRBJ1-2 . few TRBV19
TGTGCCTGGAGTATCGCTAGCGGGAGATACGAGCAGTACTTC CAWSIASGRYEQYF TRBJ2-7 TRBD2 . TRBV30
TGTGCCAGCAGCTTGGGGACATCTGAAGCTTTCTTT CASSLGTSEAFF TRBJ1-1 . few TRBV11-2
TGTGCCAGCAGTTATGGGCCTCTCTACGAGCAGTACTTC CASSYGPLYEQYF TRBJ2-7 . . TRBV6-6
TGTGCCAGCAGCTTAGTATATCAGGCAGATACGCAGTATTTT CASSLVYQADTQYF TRBJ2-3 . few TRBV11-2
TGCGCCAGCAGCGCACCTTCGGGGGTATCGACCTACAATGAGCAGTTCTTC CASSAPSGVSTYNEQFF TRBJ2-1 . . TRBV5-1
TGTGCCAGCAGCTTGGGAGGGGGCGACTATGGCTACACCTTC CASSLGGGDYGYTF TRBJ1-2 TRBD1 . TRBV5-6
TGCGCCAGCAGCCAAGCAGTCCAGGGAGGGAGCACTGAAGCTTTCTTT CASSQAVQGGSTEAFF TRBJ1-1 . few TRBV4-1
TGTGCCAGCAGAGTCACAGATATGCAGTATTTT CASRVTDMQYF TRBJ2-3 . few TRBV9
TGTGCCAGCAGCTTGCGGGGACAGGGATACACCGGGGAGCTGTTTTTT CASSLRGQGYTGELFF TRBJ2-2 TRBD1 few TRBV5-6
TGTGCCAGCAGTTTACAGGTCCCACCGTACGAGCAGTACTTC CASSLQVPPYEQYF TRBJ2-7 . . TRBV27
TGTGCCAGCAGCTTAGCGAGCCCCACCGGGGAGCTGTTTTTT CASSLASPTGELFF TRBJ2-2 . . TRBV7-8